This entry is about one TCR beta chain. As yet, its antigen is unknown. CDR3 length: 15 residues. Trimming took 8 bases from V and 1 from J, leaving 15 bases between them. Staff drew roughly 10 milliliters of peripheral blood from each donor. The record originates from a study of blood T cells in healthy people across ages. Overall study results and limits: It was found that TCR beta diversity correlated strongly with the percentage of naive T cells. A roughly linear age-dependent decrease characterized TCR beta diversity per million T cells.

The second PCR ran about 7 to 12 cycles with a sample-barcoded 5' primer and J-beta primers. A template-switch adaptor with 12 random nucleotides tagged each cDNA molecule. One entry per CDR3 protein, called by TCRdb with MiXCR from the 5' RACE reads. The sample carries 700,000 or so distinct CDR3 sequences, around 43% recorded once. The sequencing input was blood. The gene calls are TRBV12-3 or TRBV12-4 and TRBJ1-5; D ambiguous. This TCR derives from a man aged 80 or over in good health. CDR3 sequence reads: CASGIGQESNQPQHF. Written as DNA, the CDR3 is TGTGCCAGCGGAATCGGGCAGGAGAGCAATCAGCCCCAGCATTTT.